The 21 T cell receptor beta chains reported below all come from one sample, sequenced in a study of breast tumors, draining lymph nodes, adjacent tissues. MiXCR, run by TCRdb on the multiplex PCR reads, gives a single entry per CDR3 protein. The sample lists under 150,000 distinct CDR3 sequences; about 20% were seen once. Samples came from axillary lymph nodes draining the breast cancer. The sequencing sample was made of axillary lymph node tissue. The receptors were gathered from a female donor with breast cancer. Some clones in this sample may be carry-over from other donors' samples.

This clonotype was observed a few times. The chain combines TRBV7-9 with TRBJ2-2, with 7 bases identical to TRBD2. J lost 6 bases, V lost 4 bases, and 11 bases had no gene match. The CDR3 covers 16 residues. Looked up from germline, CDR1 is SEHNR and CDR2 is FQNEAQ (reference sequence). In DNA, the CDR3 is TGTGCCAGCAGCTACCAGACCGGGACTACCTCCGGGGAGCTGTTTTTT. Translated: CASSYQTGTTSGELFF.

On this clonotype itself: Compared with germline, one end of the junction differs, possibly owing to a read error. CDR3 bases: TGTGCCAGCTCAGCTGGGACAGGTGCTAACTATGGCTGCACCTTC. It yields the protein CASSAGTGANYGCTF. This rearrangement joins TRBV18 to TRBJ1-2, with 8 bases identical to TRBD1. The CDR3 extends over 15 amino acids. CDR1 and CDR2 (germline): KGHSH, LQKENI.

This clonotype was picked up many times. This chain joins TRBV6-2 or TRBV6-3 and TRBJ2-3, with a tentative D call TRBD2 (6 bases). Looked up from germline, CDR1 is MNHEY and CDR2 is SVGEGT. The CDR3 loop spans 16 amino acids. Trimming removed 0 bases from V and 2 bases from J, with 12 bases in between. CDR3 residues: CASSYSPGLLTDTQYF. In DNA form, the CDR3 reads TGTGCCAGCAGTTACTCTCCGGGACTCCTCACAGATACGCAGTATTTT.

In this sample, this clonotype turned up many times. The chain joins TRBV24-1 to TRBJ1-5, with 10 bases lining up with TRBD1. Germline V lookup: CDR1 KGHDR, CDR2 SFDVKD. Losses at the gene ends were 4 bases for V and 4 bases for J; bases not matched to a gene: 6. This CDR3 is built from 16 residues. The CDR3 protein is CATSEPGQGLNQPQHF. The DNA of the CDR3 is TGTGCCACCAGTGAACCGGGACAGGGGCTAAATCAGCCCCAGCATTTT.

This clonotype has at least ten counts. This chain links TRBV20-1 with TRBJ2-1, with TRBD2 matching 8 bases. CDR1 and CDR2 (germline): DFQATT, SNEGSKA (reference sequence). This CDR3 spans 16 amino acids. V shed 3 bases, J shed 1 base, and the junction held 8 bases outside the gene matches. For the CDR3, the DNA is TGCAGTGCTAGTCGGCGGGAGCGGGGGTCCTACAATGAGCAGTTCTTC. Protein sequence: CSASRRERGSYNEQFF.

This clonotype was detected many times. V is TRBV4-1 and J is TRBJ1-6, with 9 bases fitting TRBD1. This CDR3 has 14 amino acids. CDR1 and CDR2 (germline): MGHRA, YSYEKL. V trimming: 1 base; J trimming: 17 bases; junction bases outside the gene matches: 9. The CDR3 is CASSQAEGTGFFHF. The CDR3 DNA is TGCGCCAGCAGCCAAGCGGAAGGGACAGGGTTTTTCCACTTT.

This clonotype has at least ten counts. The chain uses TRBV20-1 and TRBJ1-5; a weak D match, TRBD1 (5 bases). The germline CDR1 and CDR2 sequences are DFQATT and SNEGSKA (reference sequence). The length of the CDR3 is 14 residues. With 5 bases removed from V and 3 bases from J, the gap between germline ends came to 14 bases. In DNA form, the CDR3 reads TGCAGTGCTGCCGGGGGTCAGTACAATCAGCCCCAGCATTTT. Its protein product is CSAAGGQYNQPQHF.

This clonotype was found many times. This chain's CDR3 is CSAKPQGFTEKLFF. CDR3 sequence (DNA): TGCAGTGCTAAACCCCAGGGGTTTACTGAAAAACTGTTTTTT. This chain uses TRBV20-1 with TRBJ1-4; D is perhaps TRBD1 (6 bases). CDR1 DFQATT and CDR2 SNEGSKA come from the germline V gene (reference sequence). The CDR3 contains 14 residues. V lost 4 bases and J lost 7, with 16 bases in between.

The chain has TRBV7-2 and TRBJ2-1; D is unresolved. CDR3 length: 15 amino acids. The V end was cut by 2 bases, the J end by 0 bases, with 8 bases between. In germline, CDR1 is SGHTA, CDR2 FQGNSA. In DNA, the CDR3 is TGTGCCAGCAGCTTATCTCAGAGCTCCTACAATGAGCAGTTCTTC. Translating gives CASSLSQSSYNEQFF.

Worth noting for this clonotype: This may come from a read error, since a much larger clone is one base off. CDR3 DNA: TGTGCCAGCAGTTATGACTCGAACACCGGGGAGCTGTTTTTT. Translating it yields CASSYDSNTGELFF. This chain connects TRBV6-5 to TRBJ2-2; no firm D call. The germline V gene has CDR1 MNHEY and CDR2 SVGAGI. V lost 3 bases and J 0 bases, leaving 5 bases between the germline ends. This CDR3 spans 14 amino acids.

This clonotype occurred a few times. The chain recombines TRBV2 with TRBJ2-2; 7 bases line up with TRBD1. Trimming cost V 3 bases and J 3 bases; bases outside gene matches: 7. Germline CDR1 and CDR2: SNHLY and FYNNEI. The CDR3 sequence is 16 residues long. The CDR3 bases are TGTGCCAGCAGTGATTTTAGGGGGCCGGACACCGGGGAGCTGTTTTTT. Translated, it gives CASSDFRGPDTGELFF.

The table lists this clonotype with many counts. The chain combines TRBV24-1 with TRBJ2-1, with D possibly matching TRBD2 (6 bases). CDR1 KGHDR and CDR2 SFDVKD come from the germline V gene. The CDR3 contains 13 residues. In nucleotides, the CDR3 is TGTATGACGCGGGGCCTAGGGAACAATGAGCAGTTCTTC. Its translation: CMTRGLGNNEQFF.

Notes on this clonotype: This may stem from a read error, because a much larger clone lies one nucleotide away. The CDR3 nucleotides are TGTGCCAGCAGTCTAAGCGAGGGGCGGCAAGAGACCCAGTACTTC. This encodes CASSLSEGRQETQYF. The chain combines TRBV12-3 or TRBV12-4 with TRBJ2-5; D may match TRBD1 or TRBD2 (5 bases each). The CDR3 covers 15 residues. Trimming took 5 bases from V and 2 from J, leaving 15 bases between them.

This clonotype was observed many times. V gene TRBV6-2 or TRBV6-3 combines with J gene TRBJ2-1; possibly TRBD1 or TRBD2 for D (5 bases each). V was cut by 5 bases and J by 10 bases, with 18 bases left in between. Germline CDR1 reads MNHEY; CDR2 reads SVGEGT. This CDR3 comprises 14 residues. The CDR3 here is CASSEASGPREQFF. The DNA for the CDR3 is TGTGCCAGCAGTGAAGCATCGGGGCCCAGGGAGCAGTTCTTC.

Comments on this clonotype: Given a much more abundant clone one base away, this may be a read error. The chain couples TRBV4-1 to TRBJ1-4; weak D call: TRBD1 (5 bases). Germline CDR1 and CDR2: MGHRA and YSYEKL. This CDR3 region has 17 residues. Written as DNA, the CDR3 is TGCGCCAGCAGCCAAGGCCCCCCGACAGCAACTAATGAAAAACTGGTTTTT. Amino acids: CASSQGPPTATNEKLVF.

The chain combines TRBV12-3 or TRBV12-4 with TRBJ2-2; 9 positions match TRBD1. After removal of 7 bases from V and 7 bases from J, the junction contained 7 bases not matched to a gene. The CDR3 covers 14 residues. The CDR3 DNA reads as TGTGCCAGCAACCACAGGGGGCGCAACGGGGAGCTGTTTTTT. It yields the protein CASNHRGRNGELFF.

As for this clonotype: The CDR3 does not close with the conserved phenylalanine or tryptophan, likely indicating a read error. V usage is TRBV12-5 and J usage is TRBJ2-3; the match to TRBD2 covers 12 bases. The CDR3 is 17 residues long. The germline V gene encodes CDR1 LGHNT and CDR2 FRNRAP. Unmatched junction bases numbered 3, after V lost 1 base and J lost 1 base. In nucleotides, the CDR3 is TGTGCTAGTGGTTTGGCCCGGACTAGCGGGGGCACAGATACGCAGTATCTT. Translation: CASGLARTSGGTDTQYL.

As to this clonotype: This may come from a read error, since a much larger clone is one base off. This chain uses TRBV19 with TRBJ1-2; D possibly corresponds to TRBD1 (5 bases). Trimming took 1 base from V and 2 from J, leaving 8 bases between them. The CDR3 consists of 14 residues. The germline CDR1 and CDR2 sequences are LNHDA and SQIVND (reference sequence). This CDR3 reads CASSIGGGNYGYTF. The CDR3 DNA sequence: TGTGCCAGTAGTATAGGGGGCGGCAACTATGGCTACACCTTC.

About this clonotype itself: Since no conserved phenylalanine or tryptophan closes the CDR3, a read error is the likely cause. V gene TRBV20-1 combines with J gene TRBJ1-2, with D unclear. Trimming cost V 6 bases and J 6 bases, with 17 bases left between them. From germline, CDR1 is DFQATT and CDR2 SNEGSKA (reference sequence). CDR3 size: 13 residues. CDR3 DNA: TGCAGTGCCGAGGAAGGTCTGGGCGATGGCTACACCCTC. It codes for CSAEEGLGDGYTL.

The gene calls are TRBV20-1 and TRBJ1-1, with 8 positions matching TRBD1. The CDR3 is made up of 14 amino acids. In germline, CDR1 is DFQATT, CDR2 SNEGSKA (reference sequence). V was pared by 5 bases and J by 7 bases, with 12 bases of the junction left unmatched. Here the CDR3 reads CSAETGTGDVEAFF. CDR3 sequence (DNA): TGCAGTGCTGAGACCGGGACAGGAGATGTTGAAGCTTTCTTT.

The chain links TRBV7-9 to TRBJ1-1; D might be TRBD1 (5 bases). The length of the CDR3 is 15 residues. The V gene lost 2 bases and the J gene lost 0 bases, with 10 bases spanning the gap. CDR1 SEHNR and CDR2 FQNEAQ come from the germline V gene (reference sequence). Here the CDR3 DNA reads TGTGCCAGCAGCTTACATGGGGCTATGAACACTGAAGCTTTCTTT. It is translated as CASSLHGAMNTEAFF.